This is a list of T cell receptor beta chains from one sample in a study of regulatory T cells in long-lasting Graves disease. TCRdb recomputed calls from the multiplex PCR reads with MiXCR, one row per CDR3 protein. The sample yields hundreds of thousands of distinct CDR3 sequences, 15% to 20% seen once. Another study also made use of these data, one on T cells in Graves' hyperthyroidism and ophthalmopathy.

This sample comprised peripheral blood mononuclear cells (PBMCs), obtained at new diagnosis, from a patient treated with antithyroid drugs. Source of these receptors: a man in his forties with Graves disease. The CDR3 runs from the conserved cysteine through the conserved F or W. Each record gives: D gene, V gene, J gene, clone size, CDR3 DNA, CDR3 protein. A D gene is named only where the DNA matches it firmly. Some rows have no size entry. The others give once, few or many, or a class for an expanded clone.

>TRBD2|TRBV9|TRBJ2-3|NA
TGTGCCAGCAGCCGACAGGGGACTAGCGATGGTACGCAGTATTTT
CASSRQGTSDGTQYF
>NA|TRBV12-3/TRBV12-4|TRBJ1-1|many
TGTGCCAGCACCGGACGGACCGGTATGAACACTGAAGCTTTCTTT
CASTGRTGMNTEAFF
>TRBD2|TRBV29-1|TRBJ2-5|many
TGCAGCGCGACTAGCGGAGGAGAGACCCAGTACTTC
CSATSGGETQYF
>NA|TRBV7-9|TRBJ1-2|few
TGTGCCAGCAGCTTAGGTTTGGTAGGTGGCTACACCTTC
CASSLGLVGGYTF
>NA|TRBV2|TRBJ2-2|few
TGTGCCAGCAGTGAATCGGCAGGGTCCATCGCCGGGGAGCTGTTTTTT
CASSESAGSIAGELFF
>TRBD1|TRBV20-1|TRBJ2-5|many
TGCAGTGCTAGAGATAGTGGGACAGCCCAAGAGACCCAGTACTTC
CSARDSGTAQETQYF
>TRBD2|TRBV11-1|TRBJ2-1|NA
TGTGCCAGCAGCCAAGACACCCGACTAGCGCTCGGGGGAGAGCAGTTCTTC
CASSQDTRLALGGEQFF
>NA|TRBV30|TRBJ2-3|many
TGTGCCTGGAGTGTAGGGGGAGATACGCAGTATTTT
CAWSVGGDTQYF
>NA|TRBV2|TRBJ2-7|many
TGTGCCAGCGCTGCCGGGCTCTGGGGATACGAGGACGAGCAGTACTTC
CASAAGLWGYEDEQYF
>NA|TRBV15|TRBJ2-3|many
TGTGCCACCAGCAAAGGAGAGGGCACAGATACGCAGTATTTT
CATSKGEGTDTQYF
>NA|TRBV18|TRBJ2-7|NA
TGTGCCAGCTCACAAGGGTCCGGGGGCGAGCAGTACTTC
CASSQGSGGEQYF
>TRBD1|TRBV5-4|TRBJ1-2|NA
TGTGCCAGCAGCGTCGACGCGACAGGGGCTTTTGGCTACACCTTC
CASSVDATGAFGYTF
>TRBD2|TRBV10-3|TRBJ2-1|few
TGTGCCATCAGGGAAGCGGGGGGCTATTACAATGAGCAGTTCTTC
CAIREAGGYYNEQFF
>NA|TRBV5-1|TRBJ1-1|many
TGCGCCAGCAGCGGTGGACAGCCGAACACTGAAGCTTTCTTT
CASSGGQPNTEAFF
>NA|TRBV5-1|TRBJ2-2|many
TGCGCCAGCAGCCTGGTTTCCGGGGAGCTGTTTTTT
CASSLVSGELFF
>NA|TRBV6-1|TRBJ1-4|NA
TGTGCCAGCTGTCTGGAGGTCCGGGGGGAAAAACTGTTTTTT
CASCLEVRGEKLFF
>NA|TRBV7-2|TRBJ2-7|many
TGTGCCAGCAGTTATGACAGGAGCTACGAGCAGTACTTC
CASSYDRSYEQYF
>NA|TRBV7-2|TRBJ1-4|NA
TGCGCCAGCAGCCCCCGTCGGCCCGGAGCAACTAATGAAAAACTGTTTTTT
CASSPRRPGATNEKLFF
>NA|TRBV5-6|TRBJ2-1|NA
TGTGCCAGCAGCTCTTTATCCCCAGCCAGCGCTGAGCAGTTCTTC
CASSSLSPASAEQFF
>NA|TRBV7-2|TRBJ1-3|many
TGTGCCAGCAGCTTAGTTGGGACAAGGGCGAATACTGGAAACACCATATATTTT
CASSLVGTRANTGNTIYF
>NA|TRBV6-1|TRBJ2-3|many
TGTGCCAGCAGTGAATGGGGTAGGTCAGATACGCAGTATTTT
CASSEWGRSDTQYF
>NA|TRBV29-1|TRBJ2-5|many
TGCAGCGTTGACGGCAGGGGCCAAGAGACCCAGTACTTC
CSVDGRGQETQYF
>TRBD1|TRBV28|TRBJ2-5|many
TGTGCCAGCAGGAGGGGACAGGGGATACAAGAGACCCAGTACTTC
CASRRGQGIQETQYF
>NA|TRBV11-3|TRBJ1-6|few
TGTGCCAGCAGCTTAGAGGTGGGCAGCTCCTATAATTCACCCCTCCACTTT
CASSLEVGSSYNSPLHF
>NA|TRBV11-2|TRBJ2-7|NA
TGTGCCAGCAGCTTAGATCTCTCCAGCTACGAGCAGTACTTC
CASSLDLSSYEQYF
>NA|TRBV10-3|TRBJ1-1|many
TGTGCCATCAGGGCTCCGGGACTAGGGGTCACTGAAGCTTTCTTT
CAIRAPGLGVTEAFF
>NA|TRBV12-3/TRBV12-4|TRBJ2-3|many
TGTGCCAGCAGTTCGGCTAGCGGCACAGATACGCAGTATTTT
CASSSASGTDTQYF
>NA|TRBV20-1|TRBJ2-1|many
TGCAGTGCTGGAGACAGTGGGCGTGAGCAGTTCTTC
CSAGDSGREQFF
>NA|TRBV7-9|TRBJ1-6|NA
TGTGCCAGCGGGCCGCTATCCAATTCACCCCTCCACTTT
CASGPLSNSPLHF
>NA|TRBV2|TRBJ1-1|many
TGTGCCAGCAGTGCCGAGGGGGGGTTCCTGAACACTGAAGCTTTCTTT
CASSAEGGFLNTEAFF
>TRBD1|TRBV2|TRBJ1-2|many
TGTGCCAGCAGTGAACGACAGGGGGGTGGTGGCTACACCTTC
CASSERQGGGGYTF
>TRBD1|TRBV2|TRBJ2-7|many
TGTGCCAGCGGAGCTCAGGGGGCGCTCTACGAGCAGTACTTC
CASGAQGALYEQYF
>NA|TRBV7-9|TRBJ2-7|many
TGTGCCAGCAGCTCCCGTCGGACAAGCCACTACGAGCAGTACTTC
CASSSRRTSHYEQYF
>TRBD1|TRBV7-2|TRBJ2-7|many
TGTGCCAGCAGCCCTAACAGGGGAACCTACGAGCAGTACTTC
CASSPNRGTYEQYF
>TRBD1|TRBV5-1|TRBJ1-1|many
TGCGCCAGCAGACTTGGGACAGGGGGCACGAACACTGAAGCTTTCTTT
CASRLGTGGTNTEAFF
>NA|TRBV27|TRBJ1-6|many
TGTGCCAGCAGTTTAGGTTGGGATTCACCCCTCCACTTT
CASSLGWDSPLHF
>TRBD1|TRBV10-3|TRBJ1-5|few
TGTGCCATCAGCAAAGGGACAGGGGGCGTCGGCAATCAGCCCCAGCATTTT
CAISKGTGGVGNQPQHF
>NA|TRBV18|TRBJ1-1|many
TGTGCCAGCTCATCGAACTTCTTCGGGGGGGGTACTGAAGCTTTCTTT
CASSSNFFGGGTEAFF
>TRBD2|TRBV7-2|TRBJ2-1|few
TGTGCCAGCAGCTTAGTAGGACTAGCGAGATATGAGCAGTTCTTC
CASSLVGLARYEQFF
>NA|TRBV7-9|TRBJ2-5|many
TGTGCCAGCAGCTCAACGTTGGGGGGCCGAGAGACCCAGTACTTC
CASSSTLGGRETQYF
>NA|TRBV6-2/TRBV6-3|TRBJ1-3|many
TGTGCCAGCAGTGGTGTGTGGGGGGGAGAAAACACCATATATTTT
CASSGVWGGENTIYF
>TRBD2|TRBV11-2|TRBJ2-7|many
TGTGCCAGCAGCTTCACTAGCGGGGGGCCCCACGAGCAGTACTTC
CASSFTSGGPHEQYF
>TRBD2|TRBV5-4|TRBJ2-5|many
TGTGCCAGCAGCTTGGTCGTAGCGGGGCAAGAGACCCAGTACTTC
CASSLVVAGQETQYF